The 8 T cell receptor beta chains below all came from one sample that was sequenced in a study of vaccination and CD4 T cells after COVID-19. Scientists ran DNA taken from cultured CD4+ T cells through the Oncomine TCR Beta short-read assay for sequencing. TCRdb re-derived calls from the PCR reads in MiXCR, one entry per CDR3 protein. The table lists about 20,000 distinct CDR3 sequences, about 80% of them singletons. Their target antigens are unknown. Treatment reported: approximately 11-day PBMC culture with coronavirus spike peptide pools or control peptides (ViraFEST assay). The starting material was CD4+ T cells from blood, cultured in vitro, obtained after SARS-CoV-2 vaccination. These receptors all stem from a human donor who received a COVID-19 vaccine.

The rearrangement joins TRBV19 to TRBJ2-5, with 8 bases matching TRBD1. Per the germline V gene, CDR1 is LNHDA and CDR2 is SQIVND (reference sequence). The trim removed 7 bases at V and 0 bases at J, leaving 4 bases unmatched. The CDR3 is 14 amino acids. CDR3 in DNA: TGTGCCAGTACGGGACAGGCGTACCAAGAGACCCAGTACTTC. Its protein is CASTGQAYQETQYF.

The genes are TRBV7-8 and TRBJ1-5; D not resolved. Germline V gene data show CDR1 as SGHVS and CDR2 as FQNEAQ. The CDR3 contains 13 residues. V shed 2 bases and J shed 4 bases, with 6 bases lying between them. CDR3 nucleotide sequence: TGTGCCAGCAGCTTAATGTGGAATCAGCCCCAGCATTTT. This encodes CASSLMWNQPQHF.

J is TRBJ1-4 and V is TRBV20-1; 9 nucleotides align to TRBD1. V lost 5 bases, J lost 9 bases, and 10 bases stayed unmatched. The CDR3 contains 14 residues. CDR1 and CDR2 (germline): DFQATT, SNEGSKA (reference sequence). The chain's CDR3 is CSAGTGQGGKKLFF. Written as DNA, the CDR3 is TGCAGTGCTGGAACGGGACAGGGTGGGAAAAAACTGTTTTTT.

This clonotype has a handful of counts. J is TRBJ1-2 and V is TRBV5-1, with a tentative D call TRBD1 (6 bases). V was clipped by 4 bases and J by 0 bases, with 22 bases between them. CDR3 size: 18 residues. Germline lookup yields CDR1 SGHRS and CDR2 YFSETQ. CDR3: CASSGRMQGSSANYGYTF. The CDR3 nucleotides read TGCGCCAGCAGCGGCCGTATGCAGGGGTCCTCTGCTAACTATGGCTACACCTTC.

The V and J genes are TRBV12-3 or TRBV12-4 and TRBJ1-1; 7 bases agree with TRBD1. The V gene end was trimmed by 2 bases and the J gene end by 1 base; junction bases not matched to a gene: 4. The CDR3 covers 15 residues. The CDR3 region has the DNA TGTGCCAGCAGTTTACGCCCAGGGGGGAACACTGAAGCTTTCTTT. Protein sequence: CASSLRPGGNTEAFF.

The chain recombines TRBV20-1 with TRBJ2-5; TRBD2 agrees at 14 bases. Germline-derived CDR1 and CDR2 are DFQATT and SNEGSKA (reference sequence). This CDR3 has 15 residues. The V gene end was trimmed by 5 bases and the J gene end by 5 bases; junction bases not matched to a gene: 7. This CDR3 is CSAGLAGGGLETQYF. In nucleotides, the CDR3 is TGCAGTGCTGGACTAGCGGGGGGCGGGTTGGAGACCCAGTACTTC.

The rearrangement uses TRBV5-1 and TRBJ1-6; D might be TRBD1 (5 bases). Germline CDR1 is SGHRS and CDR2 is YFSETQ. The V end was cut by 4 bases, the J end by 6 bases, with 14 bases between. This CDR3 has 15 amino acids. Here the CDR3 DNA reads TGCGCCAGCAGCCCCGATCAGGGAAGTAATTCACCCCTCCACTTT. Encoded protein: CASSPDQGSNSPLHF. The whole variable domain, remainder taken from reference TRBV5-1 and TRBJ1-6, is KAGVTQTPRYLIKTRGQQVTLSCSPISGHRSVSWYQQTPGQGLQFLFEYFSETQRNKGNFPGRFSGRQFSNSRSEMNVSTLELGDSALYLCASSPDQGSNSPLHFGNGTRLTVT.

The CDR3 loop reads CASRRGQGAYNEQFF. In DNA, the CDR3 is TGTGCCAGCAGACGGGGACAGGGGGCCTACAATGAGCAGTTCTTC. The chain links TRBV27 to TRBJ2-1, with TRBD1 matching 11 bases. There are 15 residues in the CDR3. In germline, CDR1 is MNHEY, CDR2 SMNVEV (reference sequence). Unmatched junction bases numbered 3, after V lost 6 bases and J lost 2 bases.